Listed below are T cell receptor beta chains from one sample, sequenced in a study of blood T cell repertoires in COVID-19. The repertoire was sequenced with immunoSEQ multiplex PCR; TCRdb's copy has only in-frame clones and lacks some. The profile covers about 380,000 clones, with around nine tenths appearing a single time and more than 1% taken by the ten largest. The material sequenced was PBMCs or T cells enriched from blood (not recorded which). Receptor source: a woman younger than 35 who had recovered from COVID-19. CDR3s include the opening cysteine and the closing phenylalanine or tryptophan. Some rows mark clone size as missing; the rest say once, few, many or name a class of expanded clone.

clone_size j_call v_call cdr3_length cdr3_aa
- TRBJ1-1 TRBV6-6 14 CASSPQGAGTEAFF
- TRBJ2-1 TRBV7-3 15 CASSLTLAGGNEQFF
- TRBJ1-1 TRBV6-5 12 CASSRQNTEAFF
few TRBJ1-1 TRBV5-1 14 CASSADRGIGEAFF
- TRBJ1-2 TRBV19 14 CASTEPPGFGGYTF
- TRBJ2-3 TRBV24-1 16 CATSGRGRQITDTQYF
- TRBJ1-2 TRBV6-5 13 CASRLGTGAGYTF
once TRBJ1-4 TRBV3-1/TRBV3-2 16 CASSQGIGVYNEKLFF
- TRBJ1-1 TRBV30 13 CAWSEGRGAEAFF
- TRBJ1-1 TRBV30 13 CAWTRGRNTEAFF
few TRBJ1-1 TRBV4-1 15 CASSQDPGMNTEAFF
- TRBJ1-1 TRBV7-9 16 CASSRPGSGTNTEAFF
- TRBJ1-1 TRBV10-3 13 CAISPGTITEAFF
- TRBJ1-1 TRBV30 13 CAWATGFNTEAFF
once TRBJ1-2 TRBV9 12 CASSVGLLGYTF
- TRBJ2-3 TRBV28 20 CASSSPSGLAGASGTDTQYF
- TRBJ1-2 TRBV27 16 CASSPGVGGRPYGYTF
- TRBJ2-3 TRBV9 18 CASSVDPAAETHTDTQYF
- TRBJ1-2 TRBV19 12 CASRILGLGYTF
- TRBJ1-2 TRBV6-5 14 CASSRDRDNYGYTF
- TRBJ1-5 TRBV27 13 CASRGQGNQPQHF
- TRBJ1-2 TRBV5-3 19 CARSETRDRGRLYSYGYTF
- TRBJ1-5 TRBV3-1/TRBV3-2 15 CASSQRGLSNQPQHF
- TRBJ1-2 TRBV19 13 CASSIIREAGYTF
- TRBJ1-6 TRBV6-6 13 CASSPGSNSPLHF
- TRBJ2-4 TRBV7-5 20 CARSLSRRRGEGLTKNIQYF
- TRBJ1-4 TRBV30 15 CAWSVGGDANEKLFF
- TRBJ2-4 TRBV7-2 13 CACRDRGSNIQYF
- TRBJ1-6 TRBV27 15 CASTLDRGGNSPLHF
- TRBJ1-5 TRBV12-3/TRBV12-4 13 CATADRGNQPQHF
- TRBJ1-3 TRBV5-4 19 CASSLGAGASLVSGNTIYF
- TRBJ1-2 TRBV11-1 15 CASSLEGRTGAGYTF
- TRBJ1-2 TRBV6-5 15 CATRDSPPGLSGYTF